This T cell receptor (beta chain) derives from a study of blood T cells in healthy people across ages. Study outcomes and limitations: Donor CMV infection status was unknown, possibly confounding age-related changes in expanded clonotypes.

Germline V gene sequence: CDR1 MNHNS, CDR2 SASEGT. CDR3 length: 15 residues. Unmatched junction bases numbered 16, after V lost 7 bases and J lost 8 bases. For the second PCR, which ran for roughly 6 to 12 cycles, a sample-barcoded 5' primer and a J-beta primer mix were used. CDR3-containing paired-end reads numbered at least 3 million in each sample. MiXCR, run by TCRdb on the 5' RACE reads, gives a single entry per CDR3 protein. The table has about 1.1 million distinct CDR3 sequences, about two fifths seen once; the top ten hold about an eighth. With regard to this clonotype: What it binds is not known.

The chain carries TRBV6-1 and TRBJ1-2, with TRBD1 matching 7 bases. The sequencing input was blood. This receptor was taken from a young man in good health. The CDR3 region has the DNA TGTGCCAGCATCCCCGGACAAGGGACAGCAAAGGGCTACACCTTC. Protein: CASIPGQGTAKGYTF.